The 20 T cell receptor beta chains below all came from one sample that was sequenced in a study of OX40 agonist ivuxolimab in advanced cancers. The protocol was immunoSEQ multiplex PCR, while the TCRdb copy is restricted to in-frame clones and leaves out a portion. The sample gives over 30,000 clones, approximately 80% of which show up once; 2.6% is in the top ten. The source was CD4+ or CD8+ T cells sorted from blood, collected in a trial of the OX40 agonist ivuxolimab. These receptors all stem from an adult with an advanced solid tumor such as melanoma, head and neck, liver or kidney cancer.

This chain uses TRBV7-2 with TRBJ2-3; 8 bases are shared with TRBD2. J lost 3 bases, V lost 6 bases, and 8 bases had no gene match. The CDR3 spans 15 residues. Looked up from germline, CDR1 is SGHTA and CDR2 is FQGNSA. The CDR3 protein is CASRLSGGPTDTQYF. DNA for the CDR3: TGTGCCAGCAGACTTTCGGGGGGGCCGACAGATACGCAGTATTTT.

V and J are TRBV5-1 and TRBJ2-7, with a tentative D call TRBD1 (6 bases). Trimming pared 0 bases from V and 7 bases from J, leaving 8 bases between. The CDR3 loop spans 12 amino acids. Germline lookup yields CDR1 SGHRS and CDR2 YFSETQ. The CDR3 here is CASSLGQGEQYF. In nucleotides, the CDR3 is TGCGCCAGCAGCTTGGGGCAGGGGGAGCAGTACTTC.

The chain uses TRBV10-3 and TRBJ2-3, with TRBD2 as a possible D gene (5 bases). V was cut by 7 bases and J by 6 bases, with 17 bases left in between. The CDR3 consists of 14 residues. Germline CDR1 is ENHRY and CDR2 is SYGVKD. As DNA, the CDR3 is TGTGCCATCACCCCGGGATATCGTATTGATACGCAGTATTTT. Protein: CAITPGYRIDTQYF.

The chain combines TRBV30 with TRBJ2-7; 11 nucleotides line up with TRBD1. Trimming took 7 bases from V and 6 from J; bases not matched to a gene: 5. This CDR3 has 12 residues. CDR1 and CDR2 from the germline V gene are GTSNPN and SVGIG (reference sequence). The chain's CDR3 is CASTGTGGEQYF. Here the CDR3 DNA reads TGTGCCTCAACCGGGACAGGGGGCGAGCAGTACTTC.

This clone was recorded once. V is TRBV7-2 and J is TRBJ1-1, with unresolved D. V shed 1 base and J shed 2 bases, with 5 bases lying between them. The CDR3 is made up of 13 amino acids. From germline, CDR1 is SGHTA and CDR2 FQGNSA. CDR3 region: CASSLEINTEAFF. CDR3 sequence (DNA): TGTGCCAGCAGCTTAGAGATAAACACTGAAGCTTTCTTT.

This clone was counted between two and nine times. This chain connects TRBV5-1 to TRBJ2-2; D is tentatively TRBD1 or TRBD2 (5 bases each). The CDR3 has 14 amino acids. The V and J ends lost 3 bases and 5 bases respectively, with 11 bases between them. In germline, CDR1 is SGHRS, CDR2 YFSETQ. As DNA, the CDR3 is TGCGCCAGCAGCTCGAGGGGCATTACCGGGGAGCTGTTTTTT. Translated: CASSSRGITGELFF.

The chain employs TRBV29-1 and TRBJ2-7; D is perhaps TRBD2 (6 bases). The ends were cut back, 5 bases at V and 4 bases at J, with 9 bases in the middle. The CDR3 has 11 amino acids. The germline V gene encodes CDR1 SQVTM and CDR2 ANQGSEA. The CDR3 DNA reads as TGCAGCGTTTCGGGGGTTTACGAGCAGTACTTC. Its protein is CSVSGVYEQYF.

This chain joins TRBV5-1 and TRBJ1-6, with D maybe TRBD1 (6 bases). V lost 0 bases, J lost 10 bases, and 14 bases lay in between. The CDR3 has 15 amino acids. CDR1 and CDR2 (germline): SGHRS, YFSETQ. The CDR3 is CASSLGGGMESPLHF. CDR3 nucleotides: TGCGCCAGCAGCTTGGGAGGGGGGATGGAGTCACCCCTCCACTTT.

The V and J genes are TRBV28 and TRBJ1-1, with TRBD1 matching over 8 bases. The junction had 7 bases not matched to a gene; V was cut back by 8 bases and J by 5 bases. CDR3 length equals 13 residues. Per the germline V gene, CDR1 is MDHEN and CDR2 is SYDVKM. Here the CDR3 reads CASEQGAPTEAFF. The CDR3 DNA is TGTGCCAGCGAGCAGGGGGCACCTACTGAAGCTTTCTTT.

This sequence joins TRBV5-6 and TRBJ2-3; 12 bases agree with TRBD2. V was clipped by 4 bases and J by 0 bases; unmatched bases: 0. CDR3 length: 15 amino acids. Looked up from germline, CDR1 is SGHDT and CDR2 is YYEEEE. The CDR3, as DNA: TGTGCCAGCAGCCTAGCGGGAGGGAGCACAGATACGCAGTATTTT. Its protein product is CASSLAGGSTDTQYF.

The chain uses TRBV5-1 and TRBJ1-5, with 9 positions matching TRBD1. CDR1 is SGHRS and CDR2 is YFSETQ in the germline V gene. V lost 4 bases to trimming and J lost 2 bases; unmatched junction nucleotides: 1. The CDR3 has 14 amino acids. CDR3 in DNA: TGCGCCAGCAGCACAGGGGGCGGCAATCAGCCCCAGCATTTT. Protein: CASSTGGGNQPQHF.

J is TRBJ1-3 and V is TRBV5-4; 7 nucleotides line up with TRBD1. V lost 4 bases, J lost 4 bases, and 14 bases stayed unmatched. The length of the CDR3 is 17 residues. CDR1 SGHNT and CDR2 YYREEE come from the germline V gene (reference sequence). Written as DNA, the CDR3 is TGTGCCAGCAGCCCCCAGGGTGGTAGGGGGCGCGGAAACACCATATATTTT. Amino acids: CASSPQGGRGRGNTIYF.

This clone is judged medium-sized. The rearrangement links TRBV10-2 to TRBJ1-5; no clear D. Germline V lookup: CDR1 WSHSY, CDR2 SAAADI. V lost 0 bases and J lost 3, with 6 bases in between. The CDR3 is 14 residues long. The CDR3 bases are TGCGCCAGCAGTGAGTCGGGCTTCAATCAGCCCCAGCATTTT. This gives the protein CASSESGFNQPQHF.

The rearrangement joins TRBV18 to TRBJ2-7; possible D gene TRBD1, 7 bases. V lost 5 bases to trimming and J lost 0 bases, with 17 bases between them. Germline assignment: CDR1 KGHSH and CDR2 LQKENI. The CDR3 length is 16 residues. CDR3 DNA sequence: TGTGCCAGCTCAAACCAGGCAGGGGGGAGCTCCTACGAGCAGTACTTC. This translates into CASSNQAGGSSYEQYF.

The chain combines TRBV10-3 with TRBJ2-7, with TRBD1 matching over 8 bases. V lost 6 bases, J lost 6 bases, and 7 bases stayed unmatched. Germline CDR1 ENHRY, CDR2 SYGVKD. The CDR3 has 13 residues. The CDR3 loop is CAIRSTGGSEQYF. In nucleotides, the CDR3 is TGTGCCATCAGATCAACAGGGGGTAGCGAGCAGTACTTC.

The V gene is TRBV6-1, the J gene TRBJ2-2; 10 nucleotides align to TRBD2. Trimming cost V 4 bases and J 2 bases; bases outside gene matches: 13. In germline, CDR1 is MNHNS, CDR2 SASEGT. The CDR3 is made up of 19 amino acids. CDR3 bases: TGTGCCAGCAGTGCCTCCCCCCTCGGACTAGCGGCCAACACCGGGGAGCTGTTTTTT. Its translation is CASSASPLGLAANTGELFF.

The CDR3 spells CASSLAARGSHQPQHF. The CDR3 DNA reads as TGTGCCAGCAGCTTAGCGGCCAGGGGGAGTCATCAGCCCCAGCATTTT. The chain has TRBV7-8 and TRBJ1-5; 7 positions match TRBD1. The CDR3 is made up of 16 amino acids. Trimming at V came to 0 bases and at J to 5 bases, leaving 7 bases not matched to a gene. Germline V gene sequence: CDR1 SGHVS, CDR2 FQNEAQ.

The genes are TRBV19 and TRBJ1-5; D is undetermined. This CDR3 contains 14 residues. CDR1 and CDR2 (germline): LNHDA, SQIVND (reference sequence). The ends were cut back, 5 bases at V and 0 bases at J, with 8 bases in the middle. The CDR3 loop reads CASSVRNSNQPQHF. As DNA, the CDR3 is TGTGCCAGTAGTGTCAGAAATAGCAATCAGCCCCAGCATTTT.

V gene TRBV11-3 combines with J gene TRBJ2-3; no firm D call. The CDR3 has 15 amino acids. Germline-derived CDR1 and CDR2 are SGHNT and YENEEA. V was pared by 4 bases and J by 2 bases, with 13 bases between. The CDR3 protein is CASSSQGKPTDTQYF. CDR3 nucleotides: TGTGCCAGCAGCTCACAAGGAAAACCCACAGATACGCAGTATTTT.

This chain joins TRBV5-1 and TRBJ2-1; 13 nucleotides line up with TRBD2. Germline V lookup: CDR1 SGHRS, CDR2 YFSETQ. This CDR3 has 21 residues. V lost 3 bases and J lost 0; bases outside the gene matches: 15. CDR3 bases: TGCGCCAGCAGCTCTCGATCCACTAGCGGGAGGGGTCAAGGCTCCTACAATGAGCAGTTCTTC. This gives the protein CASSSRSTSGRGQGSYNEQFF. Drawing the rest from reference TRBV5-1 and TRBJ2-1, the complete variable domain is KAGVTQTPRYLIKTRGQQVTLSCSPISGHRSVSWYQQTPGQGLQFLFEYFSETQRNKGNFPGRFSGRQFSNSRSEMNVSTLELGDSALYLCASSSRSTSGRGQGSYNEQFFGPGTRLTVL.